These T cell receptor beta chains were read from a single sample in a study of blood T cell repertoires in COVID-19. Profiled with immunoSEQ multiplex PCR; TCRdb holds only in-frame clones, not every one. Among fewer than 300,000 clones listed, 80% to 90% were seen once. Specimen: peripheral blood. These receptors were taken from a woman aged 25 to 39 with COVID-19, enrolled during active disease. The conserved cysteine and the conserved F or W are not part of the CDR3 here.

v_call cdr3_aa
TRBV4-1 ASREDESSYNEQF
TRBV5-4 ASSLGQGANGELF
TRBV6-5 ASSTVYNSPLH
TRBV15 ATSTRGWGVETQY
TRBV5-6 ASCATGAPEMNTEAF
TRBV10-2 ASSEFTKGEAF
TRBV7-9 ASSFAGSYEQY
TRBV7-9 ASSLVTAPNEQF
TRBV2 ASSLDTGELF
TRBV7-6 ASSSGTGVDQPQH
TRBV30 AWTYTGDYGYT
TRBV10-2 ASRTGTALLQNEQY
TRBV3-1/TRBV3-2 ASSPGQGSLNTEAF
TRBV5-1 ASSLDGRGKETQY
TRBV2 ASNGLAGGRYTDTQY
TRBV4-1 ASSQDSGDLGNTIY
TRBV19 ATRDYSTDTQY
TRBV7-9 ASSFQGANYGYT
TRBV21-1 ASSKGGRTSTDTQY
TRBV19 ASSPDPRSGGYT
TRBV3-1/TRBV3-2 ASSPVARSNTEAF
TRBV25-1 ASSETASTGTYEQY
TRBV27 ASSFIRGGYNSPLH
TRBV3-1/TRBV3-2 ASSQNRGRETQY
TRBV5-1 ASSETGIYEQY